These 11 T cell receptor beta chains were sequenced from one sample in a study of T cells in Graves' hyperthyroidism and ophthalmopathy. TCR beta CDR3 regions were amplified from RNA. HTBI primers were the set used in a first-round RT-PCR of the TCR CDR3. From the multiplex PCR reads, TCRdb called clonotypes with MiXCR, one entry per CDR3 protein. Of roughly 840,000 distinct CDR3 sequences listed, over 35% were seen once; the top ten hold roughly 8.3%. The sequencing input was blood. These receptor sequences come from a man aged 18 to 29 with Graves' hyperthyroidism.

This clonotype has a handful of counts. The chain combines TRBV7-2 with TRBJ2-5, with a possible D match to TRBD2 (5 bases). The germline CDR1 and CDR2 sequences are SGHTA and FQGNSA. V dropped 4 bases and J dropped 5 bases, with 11 bases sitting between them. CDR3 length: 13 residues. The CDR3 coding sequence is TGTGCCAGCAGCTCCTCCGGGATGGAGACCCAGTACTTC. This translates into CASSSSGMETQYF. The complete variable domain, with remaining parts taken from reference TRBV7-2 and TRBJ2-5, reads GAGVSQSPSNKVTEKGKDVELRCDPISGHTALYWYRQSLGQGLEFLIYFQGNSAPDKSGLPSDRFSAERTGGSVSTLTIQRTQQEDSAVYLCASSSSGMETQYFGPGTRLLVL.

This chain uses TRBV12-3 or TRBV12-4 with TRBJ2-5; 10 bases align to TRBD2. This CDR3 comprises 15 residues. V shed 2 bases and J 6 bases; nucleotides not matched to a gene: 6. CDR3 in DNA: TGTGCCAGCAGTTTATCAGCGGGAGGGCCACAGACCCAGTACTTC. It specifies CASSLSAGGPQTQYF.

This clonotype was recorded a few times. The chain employs TRBV7-2 and TRBJ1-3, with no clear D. V lost 7 bases and J 0 bases, leaving 10 bases between the germline ends. Germline CDR1 SGHTA, CDR2 FQGNSA. The CDR3 totals 14 residues. CDR3 protein: CASKPGVSGNTIYF. The CDR3 nucleotides are TGTGCCAGCAAACCGGGCGTCTCTGGAAACACCATATATTTT.

This clonotype has at least ten counts. J is TRBJ1-4 and V is TRBV5-1; 10 nucleotides line up with TRBD1. V gave up 4 bases and J gave up 8 bases; unmatched junction bases: 8. There are 15 residues in the CDR3. Looked up from germline, CDR1 is SGHRS and CDR2 is YFSETQ. The CDR3 nucleotides read TGCGCCAGCAGCAGTTCCGGGACAGGGGACGAAAAACTGTTTTTT. This translates into CASSSSGTGDEKLFF.

Many counts were recorded for this clonotype. J is TRBJ2-2 and V is TRBV29-1; D assignment may be TRBD1 or TRBD2 (5 bases each). This CDR3 region has 16 residues. CDR1 and CDR2 from the germline V gene are SQVTM and ANQGSEA. V lost 7 bases and J lost 0, with 18 bases in between. CDR3 bases: TGCAGCGCGCGGAAGAGGGACGCCGCGAACACCGGGGAGCTGTTTTTT. As protein: CSARKRDAANTGELFF.

J is TRBJ2-2 and V is TRBV11-3; D is unclear. V gave up 5 bases and J gave up 11 bases, with 15 bases separating them. The CDR3 is made up of 13 amino acids. CDR1 and CDR2 (germline): SGHNT, YENEEA. This CDR3 is CASSPIGKGELFF. In DNA form, the CDR3 reads TGTGCCAGCAGCCCGATAGGCAAGGGAGAGCTGTTTTTT.

The chain uses TRBV6-5 and TRBJ1-6; D unclear. The germline CDR1 and CDR2 sequences are MNHEY and SVGAGI. Trimming removed 7 bases at V and 8 bases at J, with 9 bases between. The CDR3 runs to 12 residues. The CDR3 loop is CASTSDDSPLHF. The CDR3 DNA reads TGTGCCAGCACTTCCGACGATTCACCCCTCCACTTT.

The count of this clonotype is one. The CDR3 DNA reads TGTGCCAGCAGCCCGCGAAGGGGGTCGGAGGAGCAGTACTTC. This codes for CASSPRRGSEEQYF. The chain is built from TRBV7-2 and TRBJ2-7; D may be TRBD1 (6 bases). CDR3 length equals 14 residues. Germline V gene lookup returns CDR1 SGHTA and CDR2 FQGNSA. Trimming removed 5 bases from V and 7 bases from J, with 18 bases in between. Filled out from reference TRBV7-2 and TRBJ2-7, the complete variable domain reads GAGVSQSPSNKVTEKGKDVELRCDPISGHTALYWYRQSLGQGLEFLIYFQGNSAPDKSGLPSDRFSAERTGGSVSTLTIQRTQQEDSAVYLCASSPRRGSEEQYFGPGTRLTVT.

This clonotype was counted only a few times. The gene calls are TRBV19 and TRBJ1-2; TRBD1 aligns across 9 bases. CDR1 and CDR2 from the germline V gene are LNHDA and SQIVND (reference sequence). This CDR3 region has 15 residues. Trimming at V came to 6 bases and at J to 4 bases, leaving 9 bases not matched to a gene. The CDR3 reads CASSVTGGRGYGYTF. In DNA, the CDR3 is TGTGCCAGTAGCGTAACAGGGGGCCGGGGCTATGGCTACACCTTC.

The rearrangement links TRBV14 to TRBJ1-2; D unresolved. The V gene lost 0 bases and the J gene lost 6 bases, with 20 bases spanning the gap. The length of the CDR3 is 17 residues. CDR1 and CDR2 (germline): SGHDN, FVKESK. In nucleotides, the CDR3 is TGTGCCAGCAGCCAAGATTGGGTGCTCGGCCGTCCCAATGGCTACACCTTC. This gives the protein CASSQDWVLGRPNGYTF.

The chain joins TRBV11-2 to TRBJ1-1; TRBD1 is a possible D gene (5 bases). The germline V gene encodes CDR1 SGHAT and CDR2 FQNNGV. V was shortened by 5 bases and J by 5 bases, with 18 bases between the two germline ends. This CDR3 region has 15 residues. The CDR3 nucleotides are TGTGCCAGCAGCCAAGAGGTGGCGGGGGAAACTGAAGCTTTCTTT. Protein product: CASSQEVAGETEAFF.